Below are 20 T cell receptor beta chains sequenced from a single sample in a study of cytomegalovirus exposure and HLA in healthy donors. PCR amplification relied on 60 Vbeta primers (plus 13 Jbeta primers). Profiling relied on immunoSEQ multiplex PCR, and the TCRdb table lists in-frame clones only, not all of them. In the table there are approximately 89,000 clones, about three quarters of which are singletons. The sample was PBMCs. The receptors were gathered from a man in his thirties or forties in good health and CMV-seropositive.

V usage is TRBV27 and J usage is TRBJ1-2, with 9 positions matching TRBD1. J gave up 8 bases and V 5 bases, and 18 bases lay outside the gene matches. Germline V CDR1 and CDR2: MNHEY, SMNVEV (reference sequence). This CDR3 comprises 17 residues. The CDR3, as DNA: TGTGCCAGCAGTCCCTGGGACAGGGCCAAAACAAAGAACGGCTACACCTTC. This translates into CASSPWDRAKTKNGYTF.

CDR3 bases: TGTGCCAGCAGTGGGGCCAGGGGGCTAAATAGCGGTCAGCCCCAGCATTTT. It codes for CASSGARGLNSGQPQHF. The chain links TRBV2 to TRBJ1-5; 8 nucleotides align to TRBD1. The CDR3 totals 17 residues. Germline-derived CDR1 and CDR2 are SNHLY and FYNNEI. The trim removed 4 bases at V and 6 bases at J, leaving 14 bases unmatched. The variable domain in full, with the rest retrieved from reference TRBV2 and TRBJ1-5, is EPEVTQTPSHQVTQMGQEVILRCVPISNHLYFYWYRQILGQKVEFLVSFYNNEISEKSEIFDDQFSVERPDGSNFTLKIRSTKLEDSAMYFCASSGARGLNSGQPQHFGDGTRLSIL.

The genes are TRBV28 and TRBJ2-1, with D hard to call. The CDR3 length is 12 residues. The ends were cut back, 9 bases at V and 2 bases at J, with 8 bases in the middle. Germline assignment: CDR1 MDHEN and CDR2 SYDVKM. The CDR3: CASHTTYNEQFF. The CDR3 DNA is TGTGCCAGTCACACGACCTACAATGAGCAGTTCTTC.

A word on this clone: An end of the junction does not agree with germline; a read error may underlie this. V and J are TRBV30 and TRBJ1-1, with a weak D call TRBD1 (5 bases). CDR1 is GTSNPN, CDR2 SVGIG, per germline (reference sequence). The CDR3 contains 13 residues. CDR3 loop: CAWRAQENTEASF. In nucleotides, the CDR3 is TGTGCCTGGAGAGCACAGGAGAACACTGAAGCTTCCTTT.

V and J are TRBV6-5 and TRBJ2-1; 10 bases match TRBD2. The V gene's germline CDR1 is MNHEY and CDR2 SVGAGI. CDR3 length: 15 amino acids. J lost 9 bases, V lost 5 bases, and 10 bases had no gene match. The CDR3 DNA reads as TGTGCCAGCAGTCAGACAGCGGGGGGGTCTCGTGAGCAGTTCTTC. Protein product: CASSQTAGGSREQFF.

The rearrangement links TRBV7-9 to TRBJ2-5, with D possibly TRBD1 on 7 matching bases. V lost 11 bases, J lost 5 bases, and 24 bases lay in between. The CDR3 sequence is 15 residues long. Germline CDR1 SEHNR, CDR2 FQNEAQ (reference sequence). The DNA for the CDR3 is TGTGCCGGAAGGGAACAGGGGAAGGAGGGTGAGACCCAGTACTTC. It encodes CAGREQGKEGETQYF. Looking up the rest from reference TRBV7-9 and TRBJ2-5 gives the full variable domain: DTGVSQNPRHKITKRGQNVTFRCDPISEHNRLYWYRQTLGQGPEFLTYFQNEAQLEKSRLLSDRFSAERPKGSFSTLEIQRTEQGDSAMYLCAGREQGKEGETQYFGPGTRLLVL.

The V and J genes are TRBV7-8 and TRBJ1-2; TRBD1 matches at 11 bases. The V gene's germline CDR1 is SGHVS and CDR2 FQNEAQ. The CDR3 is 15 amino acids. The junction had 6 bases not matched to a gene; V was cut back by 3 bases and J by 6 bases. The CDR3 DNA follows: TGTGCCAGCAGCTTGGACAGGGGGCGCGTCCATGGCTACACCTTC. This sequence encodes CASSLDRGRVHGYTF.

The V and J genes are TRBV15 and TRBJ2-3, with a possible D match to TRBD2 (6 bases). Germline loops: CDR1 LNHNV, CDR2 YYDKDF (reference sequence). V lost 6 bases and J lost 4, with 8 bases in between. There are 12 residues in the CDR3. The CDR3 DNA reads TGTGCCACCAGGGACTACTCAGATACGCAGTATTTT. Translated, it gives CATRDYSDTQYF. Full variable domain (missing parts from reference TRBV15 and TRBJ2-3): DAMVIQNPRYQVTQFGKPVTLSCSQTLNHNVMYWYQQKSSQAPKLLFHYYDKDFNNEADTPDNFQSRRPNTSFCFLDIRSPGLGDTAMYLCATRDYSDTQYFGPGTRLTVL.

CDR3 in amino acids: CASSQVSAGELFF. The CDR3 DNA reads as TGCGCCAGCAGCCAAGTTAGCGCCGGGGAGCTGTTTTTT. This chain links TRBV4-3 with TRBJ2-2; tentatively, D is TRBD2 (5 bases). Germline CDR1 reads LGHNA; CDR2 reads YSLEER. This CDR3 comprises 13 residues. Trimming took off 1 base at V and 6 bases at J, with 6 bases between the two ends.

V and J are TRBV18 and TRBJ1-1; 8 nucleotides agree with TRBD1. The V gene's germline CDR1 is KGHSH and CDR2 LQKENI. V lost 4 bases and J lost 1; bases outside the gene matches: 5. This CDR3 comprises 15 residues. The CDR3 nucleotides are TGTGCCAGCTCACGGGACAGGCCCTCGAACACTGAAGCTTTCTTT. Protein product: CASSRDRPSNTEAFF.

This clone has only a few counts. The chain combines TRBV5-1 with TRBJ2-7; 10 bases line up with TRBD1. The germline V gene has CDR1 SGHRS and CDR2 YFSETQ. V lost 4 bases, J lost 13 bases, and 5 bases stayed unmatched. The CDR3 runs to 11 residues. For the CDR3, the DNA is TGCGCCAGCAGCGGGGACAGGGGAGTCTACTTC. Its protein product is CASSGDRGVYF.

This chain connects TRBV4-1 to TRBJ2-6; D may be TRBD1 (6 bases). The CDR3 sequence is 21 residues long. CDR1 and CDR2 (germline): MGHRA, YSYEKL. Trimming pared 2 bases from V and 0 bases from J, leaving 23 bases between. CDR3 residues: CASSQTDPGQSYLSGANVLTF. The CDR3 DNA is TGCGCCAGCAGCCAAACGGATCCCGGACAGTCCTATCTCTCTGGGGCCAACGTCCTGACTTTC.

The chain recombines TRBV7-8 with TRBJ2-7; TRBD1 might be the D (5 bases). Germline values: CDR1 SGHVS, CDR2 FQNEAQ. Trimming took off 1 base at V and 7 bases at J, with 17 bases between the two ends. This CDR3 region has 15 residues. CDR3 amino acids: CASSLVRWPGREQYF. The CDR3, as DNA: TGTGCCAGCAGCTTAGTGAGGTGGCCAGGGCGGGAGCAGTACTTC.

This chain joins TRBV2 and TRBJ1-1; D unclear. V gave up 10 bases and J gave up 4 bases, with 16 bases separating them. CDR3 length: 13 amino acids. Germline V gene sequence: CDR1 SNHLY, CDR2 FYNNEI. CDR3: CATRLESGTEAFF. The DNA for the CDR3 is TGTGCCACCCGCCTGGAGAGTGGCACTGAAGCTTTCTTT.

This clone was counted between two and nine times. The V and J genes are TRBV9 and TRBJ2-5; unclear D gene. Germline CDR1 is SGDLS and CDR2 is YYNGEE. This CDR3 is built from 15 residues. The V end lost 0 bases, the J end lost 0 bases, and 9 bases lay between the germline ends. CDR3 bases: TGTGCCAGCAGCGTAGGAGGCCGGAACCAAGAGACCCAGTACTTC. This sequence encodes CASSVGGRNQETQYF.

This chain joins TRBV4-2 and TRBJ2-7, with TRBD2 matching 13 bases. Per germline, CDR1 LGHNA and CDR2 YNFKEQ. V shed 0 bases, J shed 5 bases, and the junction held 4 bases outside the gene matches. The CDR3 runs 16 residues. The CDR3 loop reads CASSQELAGGHHEQYF. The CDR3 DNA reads TGTGCCAGCAGCCAAGAACTAGCGGGGGGGCACCACGAGCAGTACTTC.

CDR3 sequence (DNA): TGTGCCAGCAGTTACGGCACAACCTATGGCTACACCTTC. The encoded protein is CASSYGTTYGYTF. The chain is built from TRBV6-5 and TRBJ1-2, with D unresolved. Germline loops: CDR1 MNHEY, CDR2 SVGAGI. The CDR3 loop spans 13 amino acids. Between the trimmed V and J ends, which lost 2 bases and 4 bases, there was a span of 8 bases.

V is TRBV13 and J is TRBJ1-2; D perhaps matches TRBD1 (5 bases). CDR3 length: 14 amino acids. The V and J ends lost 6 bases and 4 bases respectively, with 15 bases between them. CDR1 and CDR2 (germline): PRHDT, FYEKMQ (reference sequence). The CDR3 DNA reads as TGTGCCAGCAGATTCTTGGGGACTGCCTATGGCTACACCTTC. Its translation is CASRFLGTAYGYTF.

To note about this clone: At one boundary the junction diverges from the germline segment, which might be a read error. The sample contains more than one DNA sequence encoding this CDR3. Written as DNA, the CDR3 is TGTGCTAGCAGTGAGGTTCAGGGAACGCAAGAGACCCAGTACTTC. This sequence encodes CASSEVQGTQETQYF. J is TRBJ2-5 and V is TRBV6-1; D perhaps matches TRBD1 (5 bases). This CDR3 is 15 amino acids long. Germline CDR1 reads MNHNS; CDR2 reads SASEGT.

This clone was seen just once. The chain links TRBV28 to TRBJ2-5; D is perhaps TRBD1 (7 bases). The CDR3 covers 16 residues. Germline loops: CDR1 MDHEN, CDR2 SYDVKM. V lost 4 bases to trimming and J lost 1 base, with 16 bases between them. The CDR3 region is CASSSPGGPLQETQYF. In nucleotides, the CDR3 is TGTGCCAGCAGTTCCCCAGGGGGGCCGCTCCAAGAGACCCAGTACTTC.